This T cell receptor (beta chain) stems from a study of T-cell memory formation after mild COVID-19. The wider study: Each donor largely had its own TCR clusters. Study-wide points: Clones contracting across day 15 to 85 had a balanced CD4/CD8 profile; later expanding clones leaned CD4+.

In its sample, this clonotype was seen many times. The antigen remains unidentified. MiXCR, run by TCRdb on the 5' RACE reads, gives a single entry per CDR3 protein. The repertoire has approximately 350,000 distinct CDR3 sequences, approximately 29% of them found once; the top ten carry approximately 15%. The sequenced material came from PBMCs or a T cell subset sorted from them (not recorded which). The receptor was derived from an adult woman who had mild COVID-19 (a few samples of this study predate the infection). Cell type and time point are not known.

The CDR3 reads CASSRGQAPYEQYF. In nucleotides, the CDR3 is TGTGCCAGCAGCCGGGGACAGGCCCCCTACGAGCAGTACTTC. V usage is TRBV5-5 and J usage is TRBJ2-7; 8 nucleotides match TRBD1. Unmatched junction bases numbered 5, after V lost 4 bases and J lost 2 bases. This CDR3 has 14 residues. CDR1 and CDR2 from the germline V gene are SGHKS and YYEKEE (reference sequence).